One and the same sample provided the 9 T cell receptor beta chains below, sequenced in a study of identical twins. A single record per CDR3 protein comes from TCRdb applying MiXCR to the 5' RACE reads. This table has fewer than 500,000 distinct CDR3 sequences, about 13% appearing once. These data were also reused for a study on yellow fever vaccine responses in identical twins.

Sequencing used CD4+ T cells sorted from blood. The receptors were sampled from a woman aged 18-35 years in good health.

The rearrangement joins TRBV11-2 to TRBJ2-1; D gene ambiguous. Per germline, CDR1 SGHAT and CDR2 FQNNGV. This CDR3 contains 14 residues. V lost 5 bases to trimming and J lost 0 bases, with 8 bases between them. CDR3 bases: TGTGCCAGCAGCGAACTTAGCTCCTACAATGAGCAGTTCTTC. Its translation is CASSELSSYNEQFF.

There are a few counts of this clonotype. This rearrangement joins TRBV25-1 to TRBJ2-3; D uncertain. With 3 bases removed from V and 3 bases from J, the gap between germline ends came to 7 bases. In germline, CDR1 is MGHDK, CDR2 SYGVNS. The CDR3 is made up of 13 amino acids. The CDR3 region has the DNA TGTGCCAGCAGTGATTTATGGACAGATACGCAGTATTTT. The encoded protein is CASSDLWTDTQYF.

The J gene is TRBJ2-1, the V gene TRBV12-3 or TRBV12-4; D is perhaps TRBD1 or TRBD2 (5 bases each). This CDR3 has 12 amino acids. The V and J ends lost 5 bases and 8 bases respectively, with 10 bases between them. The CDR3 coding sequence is TGTGCCAGCAGTAGAGGGGAATATGAGCAGTTCTTC. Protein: CASSRGEYEQFF.

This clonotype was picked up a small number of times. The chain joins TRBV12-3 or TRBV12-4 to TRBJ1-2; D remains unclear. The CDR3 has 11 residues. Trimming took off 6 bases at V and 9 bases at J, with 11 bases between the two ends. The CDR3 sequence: CASSPRFSYTF. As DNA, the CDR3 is TGTGCCAGCAGCCCCCGATTTAGCTACACCTTC.

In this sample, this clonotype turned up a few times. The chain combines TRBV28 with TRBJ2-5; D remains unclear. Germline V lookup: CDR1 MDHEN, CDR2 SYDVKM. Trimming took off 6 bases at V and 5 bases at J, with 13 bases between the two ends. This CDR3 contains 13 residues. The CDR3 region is CASSINLGETQYF. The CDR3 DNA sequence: TGTGCCAGCAGCATAAATTTAGGGGAGACCCAGTACTTC.

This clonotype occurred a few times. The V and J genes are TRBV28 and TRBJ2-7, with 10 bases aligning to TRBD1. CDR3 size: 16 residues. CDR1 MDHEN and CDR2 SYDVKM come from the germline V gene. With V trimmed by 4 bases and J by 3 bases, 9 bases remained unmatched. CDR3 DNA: TGTGCCAGCAGTTCCTACCGGACAGGGGGTGGCTACGAGCAGTACTTC. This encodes CASSSYRTGGGYEQYF.

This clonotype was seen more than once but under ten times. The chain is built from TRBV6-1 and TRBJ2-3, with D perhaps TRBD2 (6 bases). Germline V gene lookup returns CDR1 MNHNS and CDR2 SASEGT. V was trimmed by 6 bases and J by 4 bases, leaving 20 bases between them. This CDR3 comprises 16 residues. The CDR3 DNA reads TGTGCCAGCAGCCCTACCGCAAGCGGGTGGGCAGATACGCAGTATTTT. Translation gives CASSPTASGWADTQYF.

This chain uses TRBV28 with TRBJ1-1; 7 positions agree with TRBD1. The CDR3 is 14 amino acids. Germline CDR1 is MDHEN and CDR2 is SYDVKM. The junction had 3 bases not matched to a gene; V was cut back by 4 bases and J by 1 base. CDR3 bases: TGTGCCAGCAGTTCAGACAGGGAGAACACTGAAGCTTTCTTT. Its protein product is CASSSDRENTEAFF.

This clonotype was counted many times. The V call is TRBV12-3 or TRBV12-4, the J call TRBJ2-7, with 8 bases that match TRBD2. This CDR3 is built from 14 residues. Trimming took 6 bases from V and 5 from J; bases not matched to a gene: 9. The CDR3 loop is CASSPGELADEQYF. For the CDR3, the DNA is TGTGCCAGCAGCCCTGGAGAACTAGCGGACGAGCAGTACTTC.